The 11 T cell receptor beta chains in this list originate from one sample, sequenced in a study of CXCR3-negative and CXCR3-positive naive CD8 T cells. Through 5' RACE with UMI labels, the TRB cDNA libraries were prepared. From its re-call of the 5' RACE reads, TCRdb lists each CDR3 protein once, without DNA. This repertoire includes over 150,000 distinct CDR3 sequences. General study results and limits: For CXCR3-positive naive cells, TRB CDR3s were more hydrophobic than those of CXCR3-negative naive cells.

For these TCRs, the target antigens are not known. The sample comprised naive CXCR3+ CD8+ T cells from blood. Described subset: CD45RO-CCR7+CD27+CD95- naive CD8+ T cells expressing CXCR3 (TNR3+). These receptors came from a human donor in good health. Some clones in this sample may be carry-over from other donors' samples.

The chain has TRBV6-5 and TRBJ2-7; the TCRdb call, TRBD1, lacks DNA for checking. Germline CDR1 and CDR2: MNHEY and SVGAGI. The CDR3 has 14 residues. CDR3 sequence reads: CASSYDGQGSEQYF.

The chain links TRBV28 to TRBJ1-2; without DNA, the TCRdb call of TRBD1 cannot be checked. This CDR3 has 19 amino acids. The V gene's germline CDR1 is MDHEN and CDR2 SYDVKM. The CDR3 here is CASSLYPLFDRENNYGYTF.

This chain uses TRBV14 with TRBJ2-2; TCRdb indicates TRBD2, and absent DNA this call remains unverified. CDR1 is SGHDN, CDR2 FVKESK, per germline. This CDR3 is 14 amino acids long. This CDR3 is CASSQGTGTGELFF.

V usage is TRBV10-2 and J usage is TRBJ2-3; the D call from TCRdb, TRBD2, cannot be confirmed without DNA. Looked up from germline, CDR1 is WSHSY and CDR2 is SAAADI. The CDR3 has 16 residues. This CDR3 is CASRVGLAGSTDTQYF.

The CDR3 loop reads CASSSRTGGNEQYF. J is TRBJ2-7 and V is TRBV28; absent DNA, TCRdb's TRBD1 call cannot be checked. Germline lookup yields CDR1 MDHEN and CDR2 SYDVKM. The CDR3 has 14 amino acids.

The rearrangement uses TRBV7-8 and TRBJ2-1; absent DNA, TCRdb's TRBD2 call cannot be checked. CDR3 length: 15 amino acids. The germline gives CDR1 SGHVS, CDR2 FQNEAQ. The CDR3 is CASSLARLARNEQFF.

The V and J genes are TRBV29-1 and TRBJ2-7; TCRdb proposes TRBD2, but this gene call is untestable without DNA. Looked up from germline, CDR1 is SQVTM and CDR2 is ANQGSEA. The CDR3 is 17 residues long. CDR3 loop: CSVEDQASGSNSYEQYF.

This sequence joins TRBV7-9 and TRBJ2-1; TCRdb designates TRBD1, a call that cannot be tested without DNA. This CDR3 region has 16 residues. Per the germline V gene, CDR1 is SEHNR and CDR2 is FQNEAQ (reference sequence). The CDR3 spells CASSSRDPSSYNEQFF.

The V call is TRBV25-1, the J call TRBJ2-3; TCRdb reports TRBD2, a call that lacks DNA to check it against. From germline, CDR1 is MGHDK and CDR2 SYGVNS. This CDR3 spans 16 amino acids. This CDR3 is CASSEFGGMRGYTQYF.

The chain links TRBV19 to TRBJ1-2; TCRdb's D call, TRBD1, is unchecked because there is no DNA. From germline, CDR1 is LNHDA and CDR2 SQIVND (reference sequence). The CDR3 sequence is 13 residues long. The CDR3 region is CASSPGINYGYTF. Drawing the rest from reference TRBV19 and TRBJ1-2, the complete variable domain is DGGITQSPKYLFRKEGQNVTLSCEQNLNHDAMYWYRQDPGQGLRLIYYSQIVNDFQKGDIAEGYSVSREKKESFPLTVTSAQKNPTAFYLCASSPGINYGYTFGSGTRLTVV.

The chain has TRBV27 and TRBJ1-1; TCRdb selects TRBD1, and the lack of DNA leaves this call unchecked. CDR1 and CDR2 from the germline V gene are MNHEY and SMNVEV (reference sequence). The CDR3 runs to 14 residues. The CDR3 sequence is CASSIGGPGTEAFF.